Listed here is a single T cell receptor beta chain. The antigen it recognizes is unknown. No base-level quality is on record; no much larger clone is a single base apart. The method behind the library was the immunoSEQ multiplex PCR assay. Around 10^5 TCR templates per sample were assayed by the deep sequencing platform. Genomic DNA extracted from sorted T cells was used for TCRbeta CDR3 sequencing. As for the original processing: The R programming language was used for clonal analysis of TCRbeta CDR3 data. Alloreactive CD4+ and CD8+ clones were defined by comparing unstimulated samples with post-reaction CFSE-low samples. Alloreactive CD4+ clones were assigned to regulatory or non-regulatory origin by matching sequences to sorted unstimulated Treg and non-Treg repertoires. In its TCRdb copy, this immuneACCESS table keeps in-frame sequences only and misses some clones. Where compared with another copy, unresolved V genes explain less than half of these, and the others have no known cause. V and J calls and clone size come straight from that table; D and trimming were deduced from the DNA. The sample table lists about 50,000 clones, approximately 97% of them with a count of one. The ten largest clones add up to 0.55% to 0.65% of the sample.

Additional sequencing covered unstimulated subsets from a few donor pairs, namely CD8+ effector memory, CD4+ naive, CD8+ TEMRA, CD4+ memory and CD8+ naive. Sorted unstimulated T cells and proliferating T cells recovered from mixed lymphocyte reactions underwent TCRbeta CDR3 sequencing. Fresh whole blood from ten HLA-typed healthy donors served as the source for isolating PBMCs. This sample is part of a study of siplizumab effects on memory and regulatory T cells (dated by TCRdb to between 2018 and 2021). Some background on the complete study: The effect of the anti-CD2 antibody siplizumab on alloreactive T-cell subsets was examined in allogeneic mixed lymphocyte reactions constructed from human PBMCs.

For CDR1 and CDR2, the germline V gene lists SNHLY and FYNNEI. Taken from cysteine to phenylalanine, the CDR3 has 16 residues. Here the CDR3 DNA is all that survives: 48 bases in frame from base 1. Ends trimmed: V by 3 bases, J by 6 bases; bases unmatched to a gene: 8. Study-wide findings and limitations: A naive or memory phenotype could not be assigned to roughly 75-97% of proliferating CD4+ or CD8+ clones. Greater diversity appeared to be present in unstimulated naive T cells than in memory T cells, and a substantial contribution to the alloresponse seemed to be made by naive cells. Because sequences at frequencies below about 10^-5 were poorly captured, only a minor fraction of alloreactive clones could be mapped back to unstimulated subsets. Whether proliferating Tregs from siplizumab cultures were suppressive was not functionally confirmed. The cumulative frequency of alloreactive sequences that could be traced back to unstimulated CD4+ memory T cells was significantly reduced by siplizumab. Of the alloreactive CD4+ clones that could be mapped, the Treg-derived share averaged about 70% with siplizumab compared with about 25% in control reactions.

The chain is assembled from TRBV2 and TRBJ1-6, with 7 central nucleotides matching TRBD1. The specimen was naive CD4+ T cells sorted from blood. This specimen's cell subset or site label, per the study, means: unstimulated naive T cells. The sequence was collected from a human donor in good health. The CDR3 is CASSERQGGINSPLHF. The nucleotide sequence reads as follows: TGTGCCAGCAGTGAGAGACAGGGAGGAATTAATTCACCCCTCCACTTT.